Listed here is a single T cell receptor (beta chain). During cDNA synthesis, UMIs that each contained a 6-nucleotide sample barcode were added by means of template switching. TCRdb reprocessed the 5' RACE reads, keeping one entry per CDR3 protein, no DNA. The repertoire table contains a few hundred thousand distinct CDR3 sequences. This sample is part of a study of monozygotic twins with inflammatory bowel disease. The CDR3 runs to 14 residues. CDR1 and CDR2 from the germline V gene are LNHNV and YYDKDF (reference sequence). The receptor comes from a human donor with ulcerative colitis or Crohn's disease, or a healthy co-twin of an affected twin (not recorded which). The chain uses TRBV15 and TRBJ2-1; with no DNA, the TCRdb D assignment of TRBD1 cannot be verified. Specimen: blood. CDR3: CATSRARGYGEQFF.